One sample yielded the 3 T cell receptor beta chains listed below, sequenced in a study of blood T cell repertoires in COVID-19. The assay was immunoSEQ multiplex PCR, and TCRdb's table has in-frame clones only and misses some. Of about 160,000 clones listed, about 80% are singletons. Sequenced input: peripheral blood. The receptors shown here come from a woman over 75 with acute or convalescent COVID-19.

This clone has more than one count but fewer than ten. The chain joins TRBV30 to TRBJ2-1, with TRBD2 identical over 9 bases. Per the germline V gene, CDR1 is GTSNPN and CDR2 is SVGIG (reference sequence). The CDR3 sequence is 13 residues long. V lost 0 bases and J lost 13; bases outside the gene matches: 7. CDR3 bases: TGTGCCTGGAGTGTAGTGTCTAGCGGGGTCCAGTTCTTC. It encodes CAWSVVSSGVQFF.

In nucleotides, the CDR3 is TGCGCCAGCAGCCCGCAACTAGCGGGAGATTTTGAGCAGTACTTC. Translated, it gives CASSPQLAGDFEQYF. The chain joins TRBV4-1 to TRBJ2-7; 11 positions match TRBD2. The V gene end was trimmed by 4 bases and the J gene end by 7 bases; junction bases not matched to a gene: 9. CDR1 is MGHRA and CDR2 is YSYEKL in the germline V gene. This CDR3 is built from 15 residues.

The V and J genes are TRBV12-5 and TRBJ2-1; 7 bases are a match to TRBD2. Trimming at V came to 6 bases and at J to 4 bases, leaving 3 bases not matched to a gene. The CDR3 has 13 residues. Germline values: CDR1 LGHNT, CDR2 FRNRAP. CDR3 DNA sequence: TGTGCTAGTGGCCTGGGGGGGTACAATGAGCAGTTCTTC. Translated: CASGLGGYNEQFF.